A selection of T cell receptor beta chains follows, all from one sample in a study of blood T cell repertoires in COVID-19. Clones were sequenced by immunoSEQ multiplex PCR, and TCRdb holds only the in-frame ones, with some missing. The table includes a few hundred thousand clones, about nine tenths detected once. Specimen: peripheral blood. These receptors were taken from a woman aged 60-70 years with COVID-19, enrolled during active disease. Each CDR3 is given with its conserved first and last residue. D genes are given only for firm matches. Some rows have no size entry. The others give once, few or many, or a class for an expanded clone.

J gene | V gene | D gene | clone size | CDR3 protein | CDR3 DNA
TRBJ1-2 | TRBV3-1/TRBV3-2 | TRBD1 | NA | CASSPKSAGGLYGYTF | TGTGCCAGCAGCCCCAAAAGCGCAGGGGGTTTATATGGCTACACCTTC
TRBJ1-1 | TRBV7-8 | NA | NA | CASSSVRGGLNTEAFF | TGTGCCAGCAGCTCCGTACGTGGAGGCCTGAACACTGAAGCTTTCTTT
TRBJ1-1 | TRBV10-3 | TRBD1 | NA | CAISESDRTNTEAFF | TGTGCCATCAGTGAATCGGACAGGACTAACACTGAAGCTTTCTTT
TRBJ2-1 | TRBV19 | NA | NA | CASSNRRQHEYNEQFF | TGTGCCAGTAGTAACCGGAGACAGCACGAATACAATGAGCAGTTCTTC
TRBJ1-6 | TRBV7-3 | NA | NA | CASSFGQTYNSPLHF | TGTGCCAGCAGCTTTGGACAGACTTATAATTCACCCCTCCACTTT
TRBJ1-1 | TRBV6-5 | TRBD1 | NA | CASSYLGTGQTEAFF | TGTGCCAGCAGTTACTTGGGGACAGGGCAGACTGAAGCTTTCTTT
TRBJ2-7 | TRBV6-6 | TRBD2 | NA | CASSRLGAGGYEQYF | TGTGCCAGCAGTCGTCTTGGAGCGGGGGGATACGAGCAGTACTTC
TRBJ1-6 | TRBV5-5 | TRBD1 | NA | CASSYRDSDNSPLHF | TGTGCCAGCAGCTATAGGGACAGTGATAATTCACCCCTCCACTTT
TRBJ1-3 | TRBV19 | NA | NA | CASSMERVSGNTIYF | TGTGCCAGTAGTATGGAACGGGTCTCTGGAAACACCATATATTTT
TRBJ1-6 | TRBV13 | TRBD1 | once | CASSFRTGGNSPLHF | TGTGCCAGCAGCTTCCGAACAGGGGGAAATTCACCCCTCCACTTT
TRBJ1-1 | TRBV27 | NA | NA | CASSLRAGTEAFF | TGTGCCAGCAGTCTTCGAGCGGGAACTGAAGCTTTCTTT
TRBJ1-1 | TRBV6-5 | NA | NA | CASSFDRIATEAFF | TGTGCCAGCAGTTTTGACAGGATAGCCACTGAAGCTTTCTTT
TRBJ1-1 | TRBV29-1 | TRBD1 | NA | CSVASDRGRIEAFF | TGCAGCGTTGCTTCGGACAGGGGGAGGATTGAAGCTTTCTTT
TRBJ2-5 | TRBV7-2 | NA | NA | CASSRRLQETQYF | TGTGCCAGCAGTCGCCGGTTGCAAGAGACCCAGTACTTC
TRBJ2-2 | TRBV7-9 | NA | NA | CASSLRGGTGELFF | TGTGCCAGCAGCTTAAGGGGAGGCACCGGGGAGCTGTTTTTT
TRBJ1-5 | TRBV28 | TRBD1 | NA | CASSKDRTNQPQHF | TGTGCCAGCAGCAAGGACAGGACCAATCAGCCCCAGCATTTT
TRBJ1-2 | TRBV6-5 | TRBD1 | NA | CASRPGGTYGYTF | TGTGCCAGCAGGCCAGGGGGGACCTATGGCTACACCTTC
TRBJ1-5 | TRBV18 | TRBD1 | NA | CASSPRGDQPQHF | TGTGCCAGCTCACCCAGGGGGGATCAGCCCCAGCATTTT
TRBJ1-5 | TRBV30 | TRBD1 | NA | CAWSWAGGGYSNQPQHF | TGTGCCTGGAGTTGGGCAGGGGGCGGCTATAGCAATCAGCCCCAGCATTTT
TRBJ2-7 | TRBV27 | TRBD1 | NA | CASRPTGGGEQYF | TGTGCCAGCAGACCGACAGGGGGGGGCGAGCAGTACTTC
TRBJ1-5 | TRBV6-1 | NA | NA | CASSEVEGPQHF | TGTGCCAGCAGTGAAGTTGAGGGGCCCCAGCATTTT
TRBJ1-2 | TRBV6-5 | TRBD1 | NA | CASTSDRNNYGYTF | TGTGCCAGCACCTCGGACAGGAATAACTATGGCTACACCTTC
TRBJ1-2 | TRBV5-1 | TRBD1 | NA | CASSLTTGTYGYTF | TGCGCCAGCAGCTTGACGACAGGGACCTATGGCTACACCTTC
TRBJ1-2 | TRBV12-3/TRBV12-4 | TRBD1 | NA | CASSPTGGGSYTF | TGTGCCAGCAGCCCGACAGGGGGGGGAAGCTACACCTTC
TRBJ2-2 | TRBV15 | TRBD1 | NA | CATSGTGVLTGELFF | TGTGCCACCAGCGGGACAGGGGTACTCACCGGGGAGCTGTTTTTT
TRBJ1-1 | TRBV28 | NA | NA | CATPPPGKDITEAFF | TGTGCCACCCCTCCGCCAGGGAAAGACATCACTGAAGCTTTCTTT
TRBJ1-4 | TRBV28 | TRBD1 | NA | CASKSQGGTNEKLFF | TGTGCCAGCAAAAGCCAGGGGGGTACTAATGAAAAACTGTTTTTT
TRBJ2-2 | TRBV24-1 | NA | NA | CATKRGNTGELFF | TGTGCCACCAAAAGGGGTAACACCGGGGAGCTGTTTTTT
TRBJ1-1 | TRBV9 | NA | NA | CASSKGMQLGRLTEAFF | TGTGCCAGCAGCAAAGGTATGCAGCTAGGGAGGCTCACTGAAGCTTTCTTT
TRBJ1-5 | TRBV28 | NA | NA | CASSLWTIRSNQPQHF | TGTGCCAGCAGTTTATGGACAATTCGTAGCAATCAGCCCCAGCATTTT
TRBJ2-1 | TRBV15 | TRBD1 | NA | CATSSLRTGYNEQFF | TGTGCCACCAGCAGTCTACGGACAGGGTACAATGAGCAGTTCTTC
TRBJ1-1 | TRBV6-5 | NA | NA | CASSYSGRGKAFF | TGTGCCAGCAGTTACTCGGGACGCGGGAAAGCTTTCTTT
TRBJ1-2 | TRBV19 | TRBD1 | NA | CASMGTAPSYGYTF | TGTGCCAGTATGGGGACAGCACCTTCCTATGGCTACACCTTC
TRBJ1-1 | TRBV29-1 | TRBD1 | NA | CSVKSEGARNTEAFF | TGCAGCGTTAAGAGTGAGGGGGCGCGAAACACTGAAGCTTTCTTT
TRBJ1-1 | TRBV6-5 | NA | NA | CASSYSGAAFF | TGTGCCAGCAGTTATTCAGGGGCAGCTTTCTTT
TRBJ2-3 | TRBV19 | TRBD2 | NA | CASSISSGASTDTQYF | TGTGCCAGTAGTATTTCGAGCGGGGCCAGCACAGATACGCAGTATTTT
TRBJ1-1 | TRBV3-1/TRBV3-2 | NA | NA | CASSRQLEAFF | TGTGCCAGCAGCCGACAGTTAGAGGCTTTCTTT
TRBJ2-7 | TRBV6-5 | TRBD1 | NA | CASSRDRAAHEQYF | TGTGCCAGCAGTCGGGACAGGGCGGCCCACGAGCAGTACTTC
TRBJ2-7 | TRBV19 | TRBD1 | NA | CASRLGQGSAEQYF | TGTGCCAGTAGACTGGGACAGGGGTCAGCGGAGCAGTACTTC
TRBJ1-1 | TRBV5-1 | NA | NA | CASSWLDSGNTEAFF | TGCGCCAGCAGCTGGTTGGACAGCGGGAACACTGAAGCTTTCTTT
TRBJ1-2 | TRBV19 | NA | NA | CASSIDRRPYGYTF | TGTGCCAGTAGTATAGATCGGAGGCCCTATGGCTACACCTTC
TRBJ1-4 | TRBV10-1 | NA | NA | CASSQIQGQKLFF | TGCGCCAGCAGCCAAATACAGGGTCAAAAACTGTTTTTT
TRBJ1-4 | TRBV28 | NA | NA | CASRGGLRLFF | TGTGCCAGCAGGGGAGGGTTGCGACTGTTTTTT
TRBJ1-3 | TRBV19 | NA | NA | CASSIGGTGNTIYF | TGTGCCAGTAGTATCGGGGGAACTGGAAACACCATATATTTT
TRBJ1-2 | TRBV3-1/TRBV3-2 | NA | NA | CASSLSALQGNYGYTF | TGTGCCAGCAGCCTAAGTGCCCTACAGGGAAACTATGGCTACACCTTC